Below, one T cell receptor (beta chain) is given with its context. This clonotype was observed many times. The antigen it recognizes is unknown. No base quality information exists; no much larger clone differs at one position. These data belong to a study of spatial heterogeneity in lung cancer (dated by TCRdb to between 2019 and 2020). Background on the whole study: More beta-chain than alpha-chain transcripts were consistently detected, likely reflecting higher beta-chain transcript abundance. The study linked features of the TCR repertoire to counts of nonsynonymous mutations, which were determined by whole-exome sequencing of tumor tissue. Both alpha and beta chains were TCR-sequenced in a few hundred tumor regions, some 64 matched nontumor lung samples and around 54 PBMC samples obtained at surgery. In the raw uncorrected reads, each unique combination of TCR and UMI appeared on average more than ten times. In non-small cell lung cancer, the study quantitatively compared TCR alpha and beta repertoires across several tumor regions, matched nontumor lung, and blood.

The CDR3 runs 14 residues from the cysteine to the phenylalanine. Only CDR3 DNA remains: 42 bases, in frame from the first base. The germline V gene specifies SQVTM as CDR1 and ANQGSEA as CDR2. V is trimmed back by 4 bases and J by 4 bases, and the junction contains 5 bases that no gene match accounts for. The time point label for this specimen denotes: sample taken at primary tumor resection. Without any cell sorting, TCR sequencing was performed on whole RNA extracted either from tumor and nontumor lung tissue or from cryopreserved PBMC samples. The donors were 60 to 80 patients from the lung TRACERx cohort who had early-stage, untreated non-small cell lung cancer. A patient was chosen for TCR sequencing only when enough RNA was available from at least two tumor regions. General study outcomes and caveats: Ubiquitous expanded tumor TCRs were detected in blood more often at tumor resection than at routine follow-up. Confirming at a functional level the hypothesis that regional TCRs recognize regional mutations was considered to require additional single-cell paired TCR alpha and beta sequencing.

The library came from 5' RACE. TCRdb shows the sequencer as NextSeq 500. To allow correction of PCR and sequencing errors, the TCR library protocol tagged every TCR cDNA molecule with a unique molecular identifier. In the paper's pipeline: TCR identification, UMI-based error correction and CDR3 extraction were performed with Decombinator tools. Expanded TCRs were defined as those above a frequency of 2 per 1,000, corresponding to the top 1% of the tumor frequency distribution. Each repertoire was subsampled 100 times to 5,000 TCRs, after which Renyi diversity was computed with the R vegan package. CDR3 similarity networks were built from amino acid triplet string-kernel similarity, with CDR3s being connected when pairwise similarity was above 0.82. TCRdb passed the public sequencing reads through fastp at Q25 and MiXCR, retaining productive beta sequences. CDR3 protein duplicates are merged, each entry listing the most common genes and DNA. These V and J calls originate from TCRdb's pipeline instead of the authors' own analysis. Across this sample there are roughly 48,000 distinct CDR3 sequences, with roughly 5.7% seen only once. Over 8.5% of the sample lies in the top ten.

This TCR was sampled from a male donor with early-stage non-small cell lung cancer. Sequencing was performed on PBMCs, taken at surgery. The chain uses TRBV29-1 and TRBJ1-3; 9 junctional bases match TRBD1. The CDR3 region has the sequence CSVGDRANGNTIYF. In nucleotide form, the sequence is TGCAGCGTTGGGGACAGGGCTAACGGAAACACCATATATTTT. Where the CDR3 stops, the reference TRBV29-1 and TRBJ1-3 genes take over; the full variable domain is SAVISQKPSRDICQRGTSLTIQCQVDSQVTMMFWYRQQPGQSLTLIATANQGSEATYESGFVIDKFPISRPNLTFSTLTVSNMSPEDSSIYLCSVGDRANGNTIYFGEGSWLTVV.